Here is one TCR beta chain with its context. Its antigen remains unidentified. The data were obtained in a study of T cell responses to AZD1222 COVID-19 vaccine. Whole-study results and caveats: Just a handful of people given AZD1222 tested seropositive at baseline. Spike-spanning, vaccine-associated CD4 TCRs were dominant at 160-218 and 743-854. Regions left unmutated in variants are reportedly the target of nearly half of spike-specific TCRs.

Sequencing used immunoSEQ multiplex PCR; TCRdb keeps in-frame clones, though not all of them. Of more than 95,000 clones in the sample, 70% to 85% were seen once. Germline V lookup: CDR1 LGHDT, CDR2 YNNKEL (reference sequence). V lost 3 bases to trimming and J lost 3 bases, with 5 bases between them. The CDR3 extends over 12 amino acids. The chain recombines TRBV3-1 (or the pseudogene TRBV3-2) with TRBJ1-1; no reliable D call. The specimen comprised peripheral blood, sampled 28 days after the second AZD1222 dose. The sequence came from an adult who received the AZD1222 COVID-19 vaccine. CDR3 nucleotide sequence: TGTGCCAGCAGCCAGTGGGACACTGAAGCTTTCTTT. This translates into CASSQWDTEAFF.